One sample yielded the 2 T cell receptor beta chains listed below, sequenced in a study of cytomegalovirus exposure and HLA in healthy donors. Sequenced by immunoSEQ multiplex PCR; TCRdb stores in-frame clones only, minus some. The repertoire has about 170,000 clones, approximately 86% of them found once; the top ten carry about 2.2%. Sequencing was done on a sample of PBMCs. The receptors shown here come from a woman between 18 and 30 years old in good health and CMV-seronegative.

The chain links TRBV9 to TRBJ1-1, with a possible D match to TRBD1 (5 bases). V dropped 3 bases and J dropped 1 base, with 22 bases sitting between them. CDR1 is SGDLS, CDR2 YYNGEE, per germline. CDR3 length equals 18 residues. The CDR3 region has the DNA TGTGCCAGCAGCGCAGTATCTATAACCAGGGTCACGAACACTGAAGCTTTCTTT. Translation: CASSAVSITRVTNTEAFF.

The gene calls are TRBV15 and TRBJ2-7; the D gene is possibly TRBD1 (6 bases). Germline assignment: CDR1 LNHNV and CDR2 YYDKDF (reference sequence). The CDR3 covers 14 residues. V lost 5 bases and J lost 2, with 13 bases in between. CDR3 sequence reads: CATSDSGQPYEQYF. The CDR3 nucleotides read TGTGCCACCAGCGATTCGGGACAACCCTACGAGCAGTACTTC.